The present TCR beta chain was sequenced within a study of T cell repertoires in cytomegalovirus infection (dated by TCRdb to the late 2010s). Study-level background: Donor HLA type was relevant to the analysis, as public TCR beta signatures indicated carriage of CMV infection together with the matching HLA type. The full study reports these points: The ex vivo response was dominated by HLA-C-restricted CMV-specific TCR beta clonotypes, which also provided the single most frequent clonotype in two of eight donors. Carriers of CMV infection plus the relevant HLA type were discriminated by the cumulative frequency of public TCR beta family members in the study cohort and in an independent roughly 340-donor cohort.

Sequencing was performed on an Illumina HiSeq 1500. TCRdb ran its own pipeline on the public reads, namely fastp trimming at Q25 and MiXCR clone calling, and kept in-frame beta chains. Each record represents a unique CDR3 protein, reported with the most common genes and DNA among its rows. Within this sample are roughly 760,000 distinct CDR3 sequences, with roughly a third of them counted one time only. The ten largest clones represent roughly 2.9% of the sample. The CDR3 contains 17 residues, cysteine and phenylalanine counted. The read is trimmed to its CDR3 DNA, 51 bases read in frame from base 1. Trimming takes 0 bases off V and 6 bases off J; junction bases not matched to a gene: 9. CDR1 and CDR2, looked up from the germline V gene, are ENHRY and SYGVKD. Details on this clonotype: Which antigen it targets is not known. The record has no base qualities; no much larger clone is one base away.

Sequencing used PBMCs. The chain was built from TRBV10-3 and TRBJ2-3; TRBD1 lines up with 10 middle nucleotides. The TCR was taken from a human donor in good health (CMV status not recorded). Some clones in this sample may be carry-over from other donors' samples. This receptor carries the CDR3 CAISESAGTGARDTQYF. The DNA reads as follows: TGTGCCATCAGTGAGTCTGCCGGGACAGGGGCTCGTGATACGCAGTATTTT.